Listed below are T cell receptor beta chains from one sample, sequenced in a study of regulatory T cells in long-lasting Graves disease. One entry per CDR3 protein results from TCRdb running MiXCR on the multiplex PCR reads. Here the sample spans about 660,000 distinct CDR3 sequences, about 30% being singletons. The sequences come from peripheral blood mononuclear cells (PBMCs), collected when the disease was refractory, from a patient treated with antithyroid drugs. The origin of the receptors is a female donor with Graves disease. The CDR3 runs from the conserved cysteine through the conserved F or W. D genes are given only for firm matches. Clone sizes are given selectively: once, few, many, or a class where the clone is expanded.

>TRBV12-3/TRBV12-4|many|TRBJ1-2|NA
TGTGCCAGCAGTGTCCAGGGTCCCCTCGGCTACACCTTC
CASSVQGPLGYTF
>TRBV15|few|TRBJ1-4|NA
TGTGCCACCAGCAGAGATCTGGGGATGATCGGGACCGACGAAAAACTGTTTTTT
CATSRDLGMIGTDEKLFF
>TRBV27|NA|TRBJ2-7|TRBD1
TGTGCCAGCAGTTTATCGGAGACAGGGGTCGAGCAGTACTTC
CASSLSETGVEQYF
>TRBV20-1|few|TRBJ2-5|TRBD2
TGCAGTGCTAGATGGCGGGGGGGAGAGACCCAGTACTTC
CSARWRGGETQYF
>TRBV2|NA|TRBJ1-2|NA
TGTGCCAGCAGTCCTTATAACTATGGCTACACCTTC
CASSPYNYGYTF
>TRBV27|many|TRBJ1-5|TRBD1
TGTGCCAGCAGCACGGGACAGCTCAATCAGCCCCAGCATTTT
CASSTGQLNQPQHF
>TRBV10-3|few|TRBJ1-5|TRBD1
TGTGCCATCAAATCAGACAGGGAAGTTCAGCCCCAGCATTTT
CAIKSDREVQPQHF
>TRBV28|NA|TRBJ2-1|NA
TGTGTCCCTAGAGGTCGGTGGCGCAATGAGCAGTTCTTC
CVPRGRWRNEQFF
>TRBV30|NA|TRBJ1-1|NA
TGTGCCTGGAGTCAGGACTTGAACACTGAAGCTTTCTTT
CAWSQDLNTEAFF
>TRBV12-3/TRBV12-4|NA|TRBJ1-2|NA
TGTGCCAGCACCTCGGGACAACTCTATGGCTACACCTTC
CASTSGQLYGYTF
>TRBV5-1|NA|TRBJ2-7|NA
TGCGCCAGCAGCCCCCCCCTAGAGGGAGAGCAGTACTTC
CASSPPLEGEQYF
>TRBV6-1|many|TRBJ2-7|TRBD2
TGTGCCAGCAGCTTAATAGCGGGAGCGAGCTCCTACGAGCAGTACTTC
CASSLIAGASSYEQYF
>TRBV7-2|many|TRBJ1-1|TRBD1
TGTGCCAGCAGCTTGGAGACAGGGCTCACTGAAGCTTTCTTT
CASSLETGLTEAFF
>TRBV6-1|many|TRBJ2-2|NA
TGTGCCAGCCAGCCTAGCAACACCGGGGAGCTGTTTTTT
CASQPSNTGELFF
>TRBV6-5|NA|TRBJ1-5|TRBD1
TGTGCCAGCAGTTACTCACAGGGGGGTCGGCAGCCCCAGCATTTT
CASSYSQGGRQPQHF
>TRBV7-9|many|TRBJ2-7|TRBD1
TGTGCCAGCAGCTGGGACAGTGGCGAGCAGTACTTC
CASSWDSGEQYF